This TCR beta chain was profiled in a study of cytomegalovirus exposure and HLA in healthy donors. Across the study: Roughly 80 million unique TCRs from HLA-typed donors made up an early data release. Study-wide results and limits: A prior analysis recorded that most TCR beta V segments were productive about 87% or about 30% of the time. There were reportedly fewer N-insertions in an Asian-associated ancestry cluster than the roughly 680-donor mean, in a later analysis. In a later analysis, a missense DCLRE1C variant was linked to TCR beta V- and J-gene trimming.

Of note for this clone: Antigen unknown.

The PCR used 60 Vbeta and 13 Jbeta primers. Assay used: immunoSEQ multiplex PCR; TCRdb lists only in-frame clones, some missing. The profile covers under 150,000 clones, with around 80% appearing a single time and roughly 10% taken by the ten largest. The TCR sequence derives from a woman between 45 and 65 years old in good health and CMV-seropositive. The specimen was PBMCs.

CDR3 loop: CASSEAGHVNTEAFF. Written as DNA, the CDR3 is TGTGCCAGCAGTGAAGCGGGCCACGTGAACACTGAAGCTTTCTTT. J is TRBJ1-1 and V is TRBV6-1, with D unclear. The CDR3 is 15 residues long. The germline V and J ends were trimmed by 0 bases and 0 bases, with 8 bases remaining between them. Germline CDR1 and CDR2: MNHNS and SASEGT.